This T cell receptor (beta chain) was sequenced for a study of T cells in Graves' hyperthyroidism and ophthalmopathy. Germline values: CDR1 SGHDT, CDR2 YYEEEE. The ends were cut back, 4 bases at V and 7 bases at J, with 15 bases in the middle. The CDR3 runs 14 residues. What was amplified from RNA transcripts were TCR beta CDR3 regions. The HTBI primer set was used in a first-round RT-PCR of the TCR CDR3. Via MiXCR, TCRdb re-called the multiplex PCR reads, giving one row per CDR3 protein. The sample carries 750,000 to 950,000 distinct CDR3 sequences, 38% recorded once. This receptor was taken from a man between 18 and 29 years old with Graves' hyperthyroidism. The chain has TRBV5-6 and TRBJ1-5; weak D call: TRBD1 (5 bases). The material sequenced was blood. The CDR3 protein is CASSTQGTEQPQHF. The CDR3 nucleotides read TGTGCCAGCAGCACCCAGGGTACGGAGCAGCCCCAGCATTTT.